This entry lists 10 T cell receptor beta chains sequenced from one sample in a study of OX40 agonist ivuxolimab in advanced cancers. Using immunoSEQ multiplex PCR, the repertoire was profiled, and TCRdb retains in-frame clones only, with some absent. The sample lists roughly 50,000 clones, approximately 90% occurring once. Sample: CD4+ or CD8+ T cells sorted from blood, taken in a trial of the OX40 agonist ivuxolimab. These receptors all come from an adult with an advanced solid tumor such as melanoma, head and neck, liver or kidney cancer.

The genes are TRBV27 and TRBJ2-7; no clear D. Germline values: CDR1 MNHEY, CDR2 SMNVEV (reference sequence). CDR3 length: 13 residues. Trimming cost V 7 bases and J 1 base, with 11 bases left between them. This CDR3 reads CASTSLLSYEQYF. Here the CDR3 DNA reads TGTGCCAGCACTTCCCTGTTGTCCTACGAGCAGTACTTC.

This clone has just one count. This chain links TRBV5-6 with TRBJ1-1, with a possible D match to TRBD1 (5 bases). The CDR3 has 17 amino acids. Germline V gene data show CDR1 as SGHDT and CDR2 as YYEEEE. V gave up 0 bases and J gave up 4 bases, with 19 bases separating them. The CDR3 protein is CASSLVSSRVGFTEAFF. CDR3 bases: TGTGCCAGCAGCTTGGTGTCTTCCAGGGTGGGCTTCACTGAAGCTTTCTTT.

V and J are TRBV7-9 and TRBJ1-1, with D unresolved. The CDR3 length is 13 residues. Per the germline V gene, CDR1 is SEHNR and CDR2 is FQNEAQ (reference sequence). Trimming pared 5 bases from V and 1 base from J, leaving 8 bases between. This CDR3 reads CASSTASNTEAFF. The DNA of the CDR3 is TGTGCCAGCAGCACTGCTTCGAACACTGAAGCTTTCTTT.

This chain connects TRBV4-2 to TRBJ2-2; possibly TRBD1 or TRBD2 for D (5 bases each). Germline V gene lookup returns CDR1 LGHNA and CDR2 YNFKEQ. V dropped 3 bases and J dropped 6 bases, with 11 bases sitting between them. This CDR3 has 14 amino acids. The CDR3 is CASSQRGRAGELFF. In nucleotides, the CDR3 is TGTGCCAGCAGCCAGAGGGGAAGGGCCGGGGAGCTGTTTTTT.

The rearrangement uses TRBV9 and TRBJ1-6; D gene ambiguous. The CDR3 sequence is 17 residues long. Germline values: CDR1 SGDLS, CDR2 YYNGEE. V was clipped by 0 bases and J by 0 bases, with 10 bases between them. The CDR3 coding sequence is TGTGCCAGCAGCGTAGACTCAACAAGCTCCTATAATTCACCCCTCCACTTT. The encoded protein is CASSVDSTSSYNSPLHF.

The rearrangement links TRBV27 to TRBJ2-7, with TRBD1 matching 10 bases. After removal of 5 bases from V and 5 bases from J, the junction contained 9 bases not matched to a gene. Germline CDR1 and CDR2: MNHEY and SMNVEV (reference sequence). This CDR3 is built from 15 residues. The CDR3 coding sequence is TGTGCCAGCAGTAGTACGGGACAGGGGTCCCACGAGCAGTACTTC. Encoded protein: CASSSTGQGSHEQYF.

The chain combines TRBV11-3 with TRBJ1-1; weak D call: TRBD1 (6 bases). Germline CDR1 and CDR2: SGHNT and YENEEA. Trimming shortened V by 7 bases and J by 2 bases, and 17 bases separated the two germline ends. The CDR3 covers 15 residues. CDR3 DNA sequence: TGTGCCAGCAACCCCGGAGGGGGACTAAACACTGAAGCTTTCTTT. Translating it yields CASNPGGGLNTEAFF.

The sample holds one count of this clone. J is TRBJ1-6 and V is TRBV9, with a weak D call TRBD1 (5 bases). Germline V gene sequence: CDR1 SGDLS, CDR2 YYNGEE. CDR3 length: 16 amino acids. V lost 3 bases to trimming and J lost 4 bases, with 14 bases between them. The CDR3 here is CASSATSRQYNSPLHF. CDR3 nucleotide sequence: TGTGCCAGCAGCGCGACCTCCAGACAGTATAATTCACCCCTCCACTTT.

V is TRBV2 and J is TRBJ1-2; the D gene is possibly TRBD1 (5 bases). Germline loops: CDR1 SNHLY, CDR2 FYNNEI. V was shortened by 7 bases and J by 4 bases, with 10 bases between the two germline ends. CDR3 size: 12 residues. The CDR3 DNA sequence: TGTGCCAGCATCGGGGGGGGCTATGGCTACACCTTC. Its translation: CASIGGGYGYTF.

CDR3: CASSQDRGLVSYNEQFF. For the CDR3, the DNA is TGCGCCAGCAGCCAAGATCGCGGTCTCGTCTCCTACAATGAGCAGTTCTTC. V is TRBV4-3 and J is TRBJ2-1; no definite D call. Germline V lookup: CDR1 LGHNA, CDR2 YSLEER. V was trimmed by 0 bases and J by 0 bases, leaving 12 bases between them. The CDR3 loop spans 17 amino acids.